This T cell receptor (beta chain) stems from a study of CD8+ T cells in alopecia areata. As for the study in general: Among treated patients, oral tofacitinib was administered at 5 to 10 mg twice daily.

After isolation, RNA underwent reverse transcription to generate cDNA as the sequencing template. Some clones are missing from TCRdb's copy, which holds only in-frame ones; the method was immunoSEQ multiplex PCR. The sample holds 7,900 or so clones, around 55% seen once. This clone was seen a handful of times. Its specificity is not known. Study-level results: Higher clonality than in normal scalp was seen in lesional scalp, especially alopecia totalis/universalis. Between patients, shared TCR sequences were less clear than in mice. This was possibly due in part to HLA diversity in the patient population.

Trimming pared 4 bases from V and 3 bases from J, leaving 12 bases between. CDR3 length: 15 residues. Germline V CDR1 and CDR2: MNHEY, SVGAGI. Patients with alopecia areata provided lesional scalp punch biopsies as well as peripheral blood. The chain combines TRBV6-5 with TRBJ1-4, with D perhaps TRBD1 (5 bases). The sequence derives from a human donor with alopecia areata. Sequencing was performed on skin, taken at week 0. The DNA of the CDR3 is TGTGCCAGCAGTTCCGGGGCGAGGGCTAATGAAAAACTGTTTTTT. Translating it yields CASSSGARANEKLFF.